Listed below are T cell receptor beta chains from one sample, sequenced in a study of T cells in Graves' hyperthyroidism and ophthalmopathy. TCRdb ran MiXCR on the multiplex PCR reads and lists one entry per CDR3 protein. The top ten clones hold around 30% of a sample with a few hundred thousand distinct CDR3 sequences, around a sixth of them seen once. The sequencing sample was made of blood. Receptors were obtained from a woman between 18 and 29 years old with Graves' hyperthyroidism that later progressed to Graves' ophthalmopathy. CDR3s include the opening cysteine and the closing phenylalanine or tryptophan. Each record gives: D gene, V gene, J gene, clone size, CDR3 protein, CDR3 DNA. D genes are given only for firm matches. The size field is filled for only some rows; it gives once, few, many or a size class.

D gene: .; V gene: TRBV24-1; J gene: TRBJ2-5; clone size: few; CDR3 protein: CATSDSREADQETQYF; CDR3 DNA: TGTGCCACCAGTGATAGCCGAGAGGCGGACCAAGAGACCCAGTACTTC
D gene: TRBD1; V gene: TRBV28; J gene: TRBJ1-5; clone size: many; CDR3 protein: CASTLPGQGIPNSNQPQHF; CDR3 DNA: TGTGCCAGCACTCTGCCGGGACAGGGGATACCAAATAGCAATCAGCCCCAGCATTTT
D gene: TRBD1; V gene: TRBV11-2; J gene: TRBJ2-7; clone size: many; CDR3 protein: CASSTFQGAGEQYF; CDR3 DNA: TGTGCCAGCAGCACCTTCCAGGGGGCCGGCGAGCAGTACTTC
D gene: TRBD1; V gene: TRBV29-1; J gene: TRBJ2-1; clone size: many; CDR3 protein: CSVGTGVLNEQFF; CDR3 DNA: TGCAGCGTGGGGACAGGGGTTTTAAATGAGCAGTTCTTC
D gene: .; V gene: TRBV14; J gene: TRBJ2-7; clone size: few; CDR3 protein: CASSQEAARDYEQYF; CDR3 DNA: TGTGCCAGCAGCCAAGAAGCGGCCAGGGACTACGAGCAGTACTTC
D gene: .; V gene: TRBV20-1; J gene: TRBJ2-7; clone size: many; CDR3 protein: CSASDVRPYEQYF; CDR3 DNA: TGCAGTGCTAGTGACGTTAGGCCCTACGAGCAGTACTTC
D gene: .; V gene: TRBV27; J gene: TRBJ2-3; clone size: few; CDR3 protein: CASSPGLKDTQYF; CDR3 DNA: TGTGCCAGCAGTCCCGGACTAAAAGATACGCAGTATTTT
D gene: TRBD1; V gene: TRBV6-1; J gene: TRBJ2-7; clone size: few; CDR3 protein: CASQNYYVRHAGTGEYEQYF; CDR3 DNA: TGTGCCAGCCAGAATTATTACGTTCGGCACGCCGGGACAGGGGAATACGAGCAGTACTTC
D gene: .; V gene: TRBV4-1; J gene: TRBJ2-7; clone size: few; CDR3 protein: CASSHRTDSPSYEQYF; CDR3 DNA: TGCGCCAGCAGCCACCGGACAGACTCTCCCTCCTACGAGCAGTACTTC
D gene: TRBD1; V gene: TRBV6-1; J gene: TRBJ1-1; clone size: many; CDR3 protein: CASSQGATEAFF; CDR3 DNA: TGTGCCAGCAGTCAGGGGGCCACTGAAGCTTTCTTT
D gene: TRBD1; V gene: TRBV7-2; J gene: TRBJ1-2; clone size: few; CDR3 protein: CASSLGFSDRADTF; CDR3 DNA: TGTGCCAGCAGCTTAGGATTTTCGGACAGGGCTGACACCTTC
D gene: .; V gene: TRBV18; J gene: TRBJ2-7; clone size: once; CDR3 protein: CASSLGTLSYEQYF; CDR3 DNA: TGTGCCAGCTCACTTGGGACACTCTCCTACGAGCAGTACTTC
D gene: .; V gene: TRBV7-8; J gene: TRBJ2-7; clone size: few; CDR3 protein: CASSLALTRKKVYEQYF; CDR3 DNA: TGTGCCAGCAGCTTAGCCTTGACGCGAAAGAAAGTCTACGAGCAGTACTTC
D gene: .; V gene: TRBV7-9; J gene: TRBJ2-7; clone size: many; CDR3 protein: CASSLRGKPYEQYF; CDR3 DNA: TGTGCCAGCAGCTTAAGGGGGAAACCGTACGAGCAGTACTTC
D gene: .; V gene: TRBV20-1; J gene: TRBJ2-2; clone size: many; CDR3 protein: CSGPTNTGELFF; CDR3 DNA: TGCAGTGGCCCGACGAACACCGGGGAGCTGTTTTTT
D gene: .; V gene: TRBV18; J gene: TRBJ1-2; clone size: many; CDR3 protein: CASSYDSRGNYGYTF; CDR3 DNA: TGTGCCAGCTCATACGACAGTCGGGGGAACTATGGCTACACCTTC
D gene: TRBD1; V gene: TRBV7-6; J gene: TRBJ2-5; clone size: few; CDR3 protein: CASSLLIGTVETQYF; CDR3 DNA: TGTGCCAGCAGCTTATTAATAGGGACAGTTGAGACCCAGTACTTC
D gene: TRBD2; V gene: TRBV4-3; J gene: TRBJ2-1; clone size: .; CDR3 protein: CASSQDRLAVSYNEQFF; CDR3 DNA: TGCGCCAGCAGCCAAGATAGACTAGCGGTTTCCTACAATGAGCAGTTCTTC
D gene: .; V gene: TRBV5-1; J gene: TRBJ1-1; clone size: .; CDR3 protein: CASSPAGGVGTEAFF; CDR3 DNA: TGCGCCAGCAGCCCAGCGGGAGGGGTTGGGACTGAAGCTTTCTTT
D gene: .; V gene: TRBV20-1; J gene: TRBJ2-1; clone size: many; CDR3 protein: CSARGSAHLYNEQFF; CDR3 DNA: TGCAGTGCTAGAGGTAGCGCACATCTATACAATGAGCAGTTCTTC
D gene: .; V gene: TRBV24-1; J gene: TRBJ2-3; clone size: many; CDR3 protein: CATSGTPTPDTQYF; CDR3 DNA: TGTGCCACCAGTGGGACACCGACCCCAGATACGCAGTATTTT
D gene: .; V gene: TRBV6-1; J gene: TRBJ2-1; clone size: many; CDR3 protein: CASSGVGGYNEQFF; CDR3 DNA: TGTGCCAGCAGTGGAGTAGGCGGATACAATGAGCAGTTCTTC
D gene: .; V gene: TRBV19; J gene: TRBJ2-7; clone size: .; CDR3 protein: CASSRRQEGDEQYF; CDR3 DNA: TGTGCCAGTAGTCGGAGGCAGGAGGGCGACGAGCAGTACTTC
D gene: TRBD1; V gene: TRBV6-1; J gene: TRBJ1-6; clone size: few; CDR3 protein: CASRNRDRGPNSPLHF; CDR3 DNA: TGTGCCAGCAGGAACCGGGACAGGGGGCCTAATTCACCCCTCCACTTT
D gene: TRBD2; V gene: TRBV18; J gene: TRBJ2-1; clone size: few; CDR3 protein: CASSSGEGQYNEQFF; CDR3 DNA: TGTGCCAGCTCATCGGGGGAGGGGCAATACAATGAGCAGTTCTTC
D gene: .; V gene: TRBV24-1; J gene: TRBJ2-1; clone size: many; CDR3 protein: CATSDGDSGARSDEQFF; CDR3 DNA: TGTGCCACCAGTGACGGAGACTCAGGGGCGCGATCGGATGAGCAGTTCTTC
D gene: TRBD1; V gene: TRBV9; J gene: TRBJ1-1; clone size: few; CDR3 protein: CASSVSGQLNTEAFF; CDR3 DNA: TGTGCCAGCAGCGTATCGGGACAGCTGAACACTGAAGCTTTCTTT
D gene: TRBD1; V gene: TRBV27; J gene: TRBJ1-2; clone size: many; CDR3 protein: CASSPGTELTYGYTF; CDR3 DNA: TGTGCCAGCAGTCCCGGGACAGAATTAACCTATGGCTACACCTTC
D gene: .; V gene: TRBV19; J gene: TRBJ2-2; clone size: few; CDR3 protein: CASSSLVGGELFF; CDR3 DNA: TGTGCCAGTAGTTCCCTTGTGGGCGGGGAGCTGTTTTTT
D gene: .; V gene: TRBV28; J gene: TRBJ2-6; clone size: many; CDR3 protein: CASNPMGSSGANVLTF; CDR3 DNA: TGTGCCAGCAACCCCATGGGCAGCTCTGGGGCCAACGTCCTGACTTTC
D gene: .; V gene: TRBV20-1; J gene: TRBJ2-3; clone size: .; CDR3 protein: CSADSPRTTTTDTQYF; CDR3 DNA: TGCAGTGCAGATTCTCCGCGGACTACAACCACAGATACGCAGTATTTT
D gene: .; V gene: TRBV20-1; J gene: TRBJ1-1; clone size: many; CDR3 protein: CSARDHKGSNTEAFF; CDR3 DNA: TGCAGTGCTAGAGATCATAAGGGCAGTAACACTGAAGCTTTCTTT
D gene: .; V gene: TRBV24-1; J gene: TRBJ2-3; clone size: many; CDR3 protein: CATSDPGPLRDTQYF; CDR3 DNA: TGTGCCACCAGTGATCCTGGACCGCTGAGAGATACGCAGTATTTT
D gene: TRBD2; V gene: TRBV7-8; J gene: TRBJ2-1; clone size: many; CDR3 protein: CASSLDALAGGWSSYNEQFF; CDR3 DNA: TGTGCCAGCAGCTTAGACGCACTAGCGGGAGGGTGGTCAAGCTACAATGAGCAGTTCTTC
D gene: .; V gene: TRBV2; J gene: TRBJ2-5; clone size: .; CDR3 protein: CASSSMEGQTQYF; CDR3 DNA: TGTGCCAGCAGTTCGATGGAGGGGCAGACCCAGTACTTC
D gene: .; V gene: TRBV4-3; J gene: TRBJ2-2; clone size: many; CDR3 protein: CASSHARENTGELFF; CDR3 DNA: TGCGCCAGCAGCCATGCGCGGGAGAACACCGGGGAGCTGTTTTTT